This T cell receptor beta chain was recovered during a study of T cells after somatic rescue of genetic block. The protocol was immunoSEQ multiplex PCR, while the TCRdb copy is restricted to in-frame clones and leaves out a portion. Seen here are around 100,000 clones, around 90% observed once, and the top ten hold about 1.5%. The germline V gene has CDR1 MNHEY and CDR2 SVGAGI. Trimming took 2 bases from V and 4 from J; bases not matched to a gene: 8. This CDR3 contains 16 residues. Input material: peripheral blood mononuclear cells (PBMCs). The chain is built from TRBV6-5 and TRBJ1-3; TRBD1 matches at 7 bases. The clonotype was recovered from a woman aged 18 to 35. The CDR3 nucleotides are TGTGCCAGCAGTTACGGCCCTCCGGGACAGGGAAACACCATATATTTT. Amino acid sequence: CASSYGPPGQGNTIYF.